Each of the 17 T cell receptor beta chains below was sequenced from the same sample in a study of patients and donors after allogeneic stem cell transplantation. TCRdb recomputed calls from the RT-PCR reads with MiXCR, one row per CDR3 protein. Seen here are approximately 200,000 distinct CDR3 sequences, around 41% observed once, and the top ten hold approximately 32%. Sequencing was done on a sample of blood, either unsorted or a sorted T cell fraction (not recorded which). The receptors were gathered from a human donor who was either an allogeneic HSCT recipient or a stem cell or donor lymphocyte infusion donor (not recorded which). It is not recorded whose cells these are; they may come from a transplant donor.

The chain combines TRBV20-1 with TRBJ2-1; D gene unclear. Trimming took 0 bases from V and 0 from J, leaving 3 bases between them. The CDR3 spans 13 residues. The V gene's germline CDR1 is DFQATT and CDR2 SNEGSKA (reference sequence). This chain's CDR3 is CSARESSYNEQFF. As DNA, the CDR3 is TGCAGTGCTAGAGAAAGCTCCTACAATGAGCAGTTCTTC.

The V gene is TRBV20-1, the J gene TRBJ2-2; the D call may be TRBD1 or TRBD2 (5 bases each). Germline lookup yields CDR1 DFQATT and CDR2 SNEGSKA (reference sequence). This CDR3 is built from 15 residues. V dropped 6 bases and J dropped 4 bases, with 18 bases sitting between them. The CDR3 region has the DNA TGCAGTGCCCAGCTGGGACCGAGAAGCACCGGGGAGCTGTTTTTT. As protein: CSAQLGPRSTGELFF.

The CDR3 here is CASSVEAEETQYF. CDR3 in DNA: TGTGCCAGCAGCGTAGAGGCGGAGGAGACCCAGTACTTC. The rearrangement links TRBV9 to TRBJ2-5; D gene unclear. This CDR3 has 13 residues. CDR1 and CDR2 from the germline V gene are SGDLS and YYNGEE. V was shortened by 0 bases and J by 5 bases, with 8 bases between the two germline ends.

The V and J genes are TRBV20-1 and TRBJ2-1, with 7 nucleotides matching TRBD2. Germline CDR1 DFQATT, CDR2 SNEGSKA (reference sequence). This CDR3 is built from 14 residues. J lost 6 bases, V lost 4 bases, and 9 bases had no gene match. CDR3 region: CSANGLAATNEQFF. CDR3 in DNA: TGCAGTGCTAATGGGCTAGCGGCAACCAATGAGCAGTTCTTC.

This clonotype was seen more than once but under ten times. The genes are TRBV27 and TRBJ1-2, with D maybe TRBD1 (5 bases). This CDR3 is built from 13 residues. The germline gives CDR1 MNHEY, CDR2 SMNVEV (reference sequence). The germline V and J ends were trimmed by 5 bases and 8 bases, with 15 bases remaining between them. CDR3 nucleotides: TGTGCCAGCAGTCCCCCGGGGCTTAGAGGCTACACCTTC. As protein: CASSPPGLRGYTF.

V usage is TRBV6-1 and J usage is TRBJ2-7; TRBD1 agrees at 9 bases. V shed 4 bases and J 2 bases; nucleotides not matched to a gene: 3. The germline V gene has CDR1 MNHNS and CDR2 SASEGT. The CDR3 is made up of 14 amino acids. CDR3 coding DNA: TGTGCCAGCAGTGTGGGGGACAGGGCCTACGAGCAGTACTTC. Amino acids: CASSVGDRAYEQYF.

The V gene is TRBV13, the J gene TRBJ2-1; 10 nucleotides match TRBD2. V was pared by 5 bases and J by 4 bases, with 20 bases of the junction left unmatched. The CDR3 runs to 20 residues. CDR1 PRHDT and CDR2 FYEKMQ come from the germline V gene (reference sequence). The CDR3 sequence is CASSLHRPTHGTSAYNEQFF. The CDR3 DNA reads as TGTGCCAGCAGCCTCCACCGACCTACCCACGGGACTAGCGCGTACAATGAGCAGTTCTTC.

For the CDR3, the DNA is TGTGCCAGCAGACTGGACAGGGGTGACACTGAAGCTTTCTTT. It yields the protein CASRLDRGDTEAFF. The genes are TRBV12-3 or TRBV12-4 and TRBJ1-1; 9 nucleotides line up with TRBD1. After removal of 6 bases from V and 3 bases from J, the junction contained 5 bases not matched to a gene. The CDR3 spans 14 residues.

This clonotype was seen more than once but under ten times. This chain links TRBV9 with TRBJ2-1; D is unclear. Trimming removed 4 bases from V and 4 bases from J, with 12 bases in between. CDR3 length equals 14 residues. Germline V gene data show CDR1 as SGDLS and CDR2 as YYNGEE. The CDR3 DNA sequence: TGTGCCAGCAGCCCATCAACCGGGTACAATGAGCAGTTCTTC. Translating gives CASSPSTGYNEQFF. The whole variable domain, filled in from reference TRBV9 and TRBJ2-1, reads DSGVTQTPKHLITATGQRVTLRCSPRSGDLSVYWYQQSLDQGLQFLIQYYNGEERAKGNILERFSAQQFPDLHSELNLSSLELGDSALYFCASSPSTGYNEQFFGPGTRLTVL.

This clonotype turned up a few times. The rearrangement joins TRBV5-6 to TRBJ2-3; 12 bases map to TRBD2. The CDR3 runs 17 residues. Germline values: CDR1 SGHDT, CDR2 YYEEEE. J lost 5 bases, V lost 0 bases, and 7 bases had no gene match. The CDR3 region has the DNA TGTGCCAGCAGCTTGGGGGTCGTGGGACTAGCGGGAGATACGCAGTATTTT. Amino acid sequence: CASSLGVVGLAGDTQYF.

This clonotype was counted a few times. The chain links TRBV7-9 to TRBJ1-2; D perhaps matches TRBD1 (5 bases). This CDR3 is built from 14 residues. V lost 6 bases, J lost 5 bases, and 16 bases lay in between. Germline values: CDR1 SEHNR, CDR2 FQNEAQ (reference sequence). CDR3 nucleotide sequence: TGTGCCAGCAGTCCGACAGAGAATCCTTATGGCTACACCTTC. It translates to CASSPTENPYGYTF.

This sequence joins TRBV6-5 and TRBJ1-2; TRBD1 agrees at 7 bases. Germline-derived CDR1 and CDR2 are MNHEY and SVGAGI. Trimming cost V 0 bases and J 1 base; bases outside gene matches: 8. The length of the CDR3 is 17 residues. The CDR3 DNA sequence: TGTGCCAGCAGTTACTCGAATCCAGGGGGGTTTAACTATGGCTACACCTTC. This sequence encodes CASSYSNPGGFNYGYTF.

V and J are TRBV7-8 and TRBJ1-2; 10 bases map to TRBD1. V shed 5 bases, J shed 5 bases, and the junction held 14 bases outside the gene matches. Germline V gives CDR1 SGHVS, CDR2 FQNEAQ. There are 17 residues in the CDR3. The CDR3 loop is CASSPLGTGASAYGYTF. In DNA, the CDR3 is TGTGCCAGCAGCCCCCTTGGGACAGGGGCCTCAGCATATGGCTACACCTTC.

This clonotype was seen repeatedly, ten times or more. The chain joins TRBV12-3 or TRBV12-4 to TRBJ1-1, with D possibly matching TRBD1 (6 bases). The CDR3 runs to 14 residues. Trimming stripped 4 bases from V and 8 bases from J, with 17 bases between. CDR3 region: CASSSPGTPDEAFF. Here the CDR3 DNA reads TGTGCCAGCAGTTCGCCGGGGACACCCGACGAAGCTTTCTTT.

This clonotype was counted a few times. The chain uses TRBV5-1 and TRBJ2-1; D remains ambiguous. V lost 0 bases, J lost 5 bases, and 6 bases lay in between. CDR1 is SGHRS and CDR2 is YFSETQ in the germline V gene. The CDR3 length is 13 residues. The CDR3 is CASSLVGHNEQFF. CDR3 nucleotides: TGCGCCAGCAGCTTGGTAGGACACAATGAGCAGTTCTTC.

The chain uses TRBV12-3 or TRBV12-4 and TRBJ2-1; no reliable D call. The CDR3 runs to 13 residues. V lost 0 bases, J lost 5 bases, and 5 bases lay in between. The CDR3 coding sequence is TGTGCCAGCAGTTTAGCGCCTAACAATGAGCAGTTCTTC. It is translated as CASSLAPNNEQFF.

This clonotype was counted between two and nine times. J is TRBJ1-5 and V is TRBV6-4; 8 bases agree with TRBD1. The CDR3 spans 15 residues. V was clipped by 3 bases and J by 3 bases; unmatched bases: 4. CDR1 is MRHNA and CDR2 is SNTAGT in the germline V gene. The CDR3 DNA is TGTGCCAGCAGTGAACAGGGGGTAGACAATCAGCCCCAGCATTTT. It codes for CASSEQGVDNQPQHF.